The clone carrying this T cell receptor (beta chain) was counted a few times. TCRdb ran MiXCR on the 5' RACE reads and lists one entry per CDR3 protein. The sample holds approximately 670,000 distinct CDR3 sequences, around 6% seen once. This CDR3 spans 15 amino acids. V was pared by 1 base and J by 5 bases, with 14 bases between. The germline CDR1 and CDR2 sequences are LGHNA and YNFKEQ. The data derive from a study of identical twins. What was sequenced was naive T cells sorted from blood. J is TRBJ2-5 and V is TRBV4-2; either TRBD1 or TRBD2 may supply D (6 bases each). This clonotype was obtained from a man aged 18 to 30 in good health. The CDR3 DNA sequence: TGTGCCAGCAGCCAAGGGTTAGGGGGGCAGGAGACCCAGTACTTC. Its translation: CASSQGLGGQETQYF.